These 27 T cell receptor beta chains share one sample of origin, sequenced in a study of blood T cell repertoires in COVID-19. TCRdb keeps only in-frame clones here, not all; method: immunoSEQ multiplex PCR. The data hold tens of thousands of clones, with 90% observed a single time. Input material: peripheral blood. The receptors were gathered from a woman older than 75 with acute or convalescent COVID-19.

The J gene is TRBJ2-1, the V gene TRBV11-3, with 8 nucleotides matching TRBD2. The J segment lost 6 bases and the V segment lost 5 bases, leaving 9 bases of the junction unmatched. The germline V gene encodes CDR1 SGHNT and CDR2 YENEEA. The CDR3 runs 15 residues. CDR3 residues: CASSQTSASVNEQFF. In nucleotides, the CDR3 is TGTGCCAGCAGCCAGACTAGCGCCTCCGTCAATGAGCAGTTCTTC. The whole variable domain, filled in from reference TRBV11-3 and TRBJ2-1, reads EAGVVQSPRYKIIEKKQPVAFWCNPISGHNTLYWYLQNLGQGPELLIRYENEEAVDDSQLPKDRFSAERLKGVDSTLKIQPAELGDSAVYLCASSQTSASVNEQFFGPGTRLTVL.

CDR3 nucleotides: TGTGCCAGCAGTCCCCTAATGAACACTGAAGCTTTCTTT. It codes for CASSPLMNTEAFF. The chain uses TRBV27 and TRBJ1-1; D uncertain. Germline loops: CDR1 MNHEY, CDR2 SMNVEV (reference sequence). V was clipped by 5 bases and J by 0 bases, with 7 bases between them. The CDR3 consists of 13 residues.

CDR3 amino acids: CARQDNAYEQYF. The CDR3 DNA is TGTGCCAGACAAGATAATGCCTACGAGCAGTACTTC. The chain recombines TRBV2 with TRBJ2-7, with unresolved D. V lost 9 bases and J lost 2, with 11 bases in between. This CDR3 region has 12 residues. Germline V gene data show CDR1 as SNHLY and CDR2 as FYNNEI.

CDR3 amino acids: CASSPRGGTAIEKLFF. The CDR3 DNA is TGTGCCAGCAGCCCAAGAGGTGGGACAGCGATTGAAAAACTGTTTTTT. This chain joins TRBV7-9 and TRBJ1-4; 7 positions agree with TRBD1. Unmatched junction bases numbered 13, after V lost 5 bases and J lost 7 bases. The CDR3 is 16 amino acids. Per germline, CDR1 SEHNR and CDR2 FQNEAQ (reference sequence).

This rearrangement joins TRBV7-9 to TRBJ1-2; 8 bases line up with TRBD1. The CDR3 is made up of 16 amino acids. Unmatched junction bases numbered 12, after V lost 7 bases and J lost 2 bases. Germline loops: CDR1 SEHNR, CDR2 FQNEAQ (reference sequence). CDR3 sequence: CASTLSRTGINYGYTF. In DNA, the CDR3 is TGTGCCAGCACCTTGAGTAGGACAGGGATCAACTATGGCTACACCTTC.

The genes are TRBV7-2 and TRBJ2-7; TRBD2 matches 10 bases. V shed 4 bases and J 3 bases; nucleotides not matched to a gene: 12. This CDR3 spans 17 amino acids. Germline loops: CDR1 SGHTA, CDR2 FQGNSA. The CDR3: CASSSKAGGPIIYEQYF. CDR3 DNA sequence: TGTGCCAGCAGCTCCAAAGCGGGAGGGCCGATAATCTACGAGCAGTACTTC.

This clone was seen only once. The rearrangement links TRBV27 to TRBJ2-4, with 9 bases aligning to TRBD1. The germline CDR1 and CDR2 sequences are MNHEY and SMNVEV (reference sequence). V shed 4 bases and J 0 bases; nucleotides not matched to a gene: 10. CDR3 length equals 18 residues. In nucleotides, the CDR3 is TGTGCCAGCAGTTCGTCATTCGACAGGGGGTTAGCCAAAAACATTCAGTACTTC. Protein sequence: CASSSSFDRGLAKNIQYF.

The chain links TRBV12-3 or TRBV12-4 to TRBJ2-2; D unclear. Trimming cost V 5 bases and J 1 base, with 2 bases left between them. This CDR3 spans 12 amino acids. Here the CDR3 DNA reads TGTGCCAGCAGTCAGAACACCGGGGAGCTGTTTTTT. This sequence encodes CASSQNTGELFF.

The CDR3 reads CASSSRLAGGRYNEQFF. Written as DNA, the CDR3 is TGTGCCAGCAGCTCCCGACTAGCGGGGGGACGATACAATGAGCAGTTCTTC. This chain connects TRBV5-4 to TRBJ2-1; 13 bases are shared with TRBD2. Germline CDR1 reads SGHNT; CDR2 reads YYREEE (reference sequence). This CDR3 is built from 17 residues. The V segment lost 3 bases and the J segment 4 bases; nucleotides outside the gene matches: 7.

The chain has TRBV6-5 and TRBJ2-1; TRBD2 is a possible D gene (6 bases). The CDR3 loop spans 15 amino acids. CDR1 and CDR2 (germline): MNHEY, SVGAGI. V was pared by 2 bases and J by 8 bases, with 16 bases between. The CDR3 bases are TGTGCCAGCAGTTACATCTCAACTAGCTTCTATGAGCAGTTCTTC. It is translated as CASSYISTSFYEQFF.

CDR3: CASSQLAGGRDEQFF. The CDR3 bases are TGTGCCAGCAGCCAGCTAGCGGGGGGGCGGGATGAGCAGTTCTTC. The chain recombines TRBV4-2 with TRBJ2-1; 12 nucleotides agree with TRBD2. CDR1 and CDR2 from the germline V gene are LGHNA and YNFKEQ. CDR3 length equals 15 residues. V dropped 3 bases and J dropped 8; count of bases not matched to a gene: 5.

V gene TRBV18 combines with J gene TRBJ1-2; perhaps TRBD1 as D (6 bases). Trimming removed 1 base from V and 8 bases from J, with 11 bases in between. The CDR3 loop spans 13 amino acids. CDR1 is KGHSH, CDR2 LQKENI, per germline. The CDR3 loop is CASSPRQVEGYTF. Written as DNA, the CDR3 is TGTGCCAGCTCACCACGACAGGTTGAGGGCTACACCTTC.

The chain uses TRBV6-6 and TRBJ2-1; 11 bases are a match to TRBD1. The CDR3 is 15 amino acids. The ends lost 6 bases at V and 4 bases at J; junction bases unmatched: 5. Germline loops: CDR1 MNHNY, CDR2 SVGAGI (reference sequence). CDR3 sequence: CASRGQGALYNEQFF. The CDR3 bases are TGTGCCAGCAGAGGACAGGGGGCGCTTTACAATGAGCAGTTCTTC.

The chain links TRBV19 to TRBJ2-3; TRBD1 matches 9 bases. CDR3 size: 17 residues. CDR1 is LNHDA and CDR2 is SQIVND in the germline V gene (reference sequence). V was clipped by 3 bases and J by 3 bases; unmatched bases: 10. CDR3 sequence reads: CASSIPTGTGITDTQYF. The CDR3, as DNA: TGTGCCAGTAGTATCCCTACCGGGACAGGGATAACAGATACGCAGTATTTT.

The V and J genes are TRBV28 and TRBJ2-7; unclear D gene. The germline V and J ends were trimmed by 1 base and 5 bases, with 6 bases remaining between them. Germline V gene data show CDR1 as MDHEN and CDR2 as SYDVKM. The CDR3 is 12 residues long. DNA of the CDR3: TGTGCCAGCAGTTTATCGGGTGACGAGCAGTACTTC. Protein: CASSLSGDEQYF.

The table lists this clone with a few counts. The rearrangement links TRBV9 to TRBJ1-2; weak D call: TRBD1 (5 bases). The CDR3 runs 14 residues. CDR1 is SGDLS, CDR2 YYNGEE, per germline. Deletions cut 1 base from V and 7 bases from J, with 14 bases between. CDR3 sequence reads: CASSVRSQGGGYTF. The CDR3 nucleotides are TGTGCCAGCAGCGTAAGAAGTCAGGGCGGTGGCTACACCTTC.

This clone was counted between two and nine times. This CDR3 reads CASSVAGTTPYNEQFF. For the CDR3, the DNA is TGTGCCAGCAGCGTAGCGGGGACTACCCCTTACAATGAGCAGTTCTTC. V usage is TRBV9 and J usage is TRBJ2-1; 7 nucleotides match TRBD2. The germline V gene has CDR1 SGDLS and CDR2 YYNGEE. This CDR3 has 16 amino acids. The V segment lost 0 bases and the J segment 4 bases; nucleotides outside the gene matches: 7.

V gene TRBV10-1 combines with J gene TRBJ2-1; D might be TRBD2 (5 bases). The V gene's germline CDR1 is WNHNN and CDR2 SYGVQD (reference sequence). Between the trimmed V and J ends, which lost 8 bases and 10 bases, there was a span of 12 bases. This CDR3 has 11 residues. The CDR3 DNA reads as TGCGCCAGCTACGAGGGAGAGGAGCAGTTCTTC. It encodes CASYEGEEQFF.

The chain recombines TRBV30 with TRBJ2-5, with a tentative D call TRBD1 (6 bases). This CDR3 contains 15 residues. V lost 4 bases and J lost 1, with 16 bases in between. Germline CDR1 is GTSNPN and CDR2 is SVGIG (reference sequence). The CDR3 sequence: CAWKVGDNFQETQYF. In nucleotides, the CDR3 is TGTGCCTGGAAAGTGGGGGACAACTTCCAAGAGACCCAGTACTTC.

V is TRBV5-4 and J is TRBJ1-2; 9 bases fit TRBD1. This CDR3 has 14 residues. The trim removed 4 bases at V and 4 bases at J, leaving 5 bases unmatched. Germline CDR1 and CDR2: SGHNT and YYREEE (reference sequence). The CDR3 DNA reads as TGTGCCAGCAGCCGAACGGGACAGGGCTATGGCTACACCTTC. It codes for CASSRTGQGYGYTF. Full variable domain (outside the CDR3, taken from reference TRBV5-4 and TRBJ1-2): ETGVTQSPTHLIKTRGQQVTLRCSSQSGHNTVSWYQQALGQGPQFIFQYYREEENGRGNFPPRFSGLQFPNYSSELNVNALELDDSALYLCASSRTGQGYGYTFGSGTRLTVV.

The V gene is TRBV12-2, the J gene TRBJ1-3; TRBD1, the table's D call, was not compared with the DNA. TRBV12-2 is listed as a pseudogene. The CDR3 covers 15 residues. In nucleotides, the CDR3 is TGTGCAAGTCGCTTTGGGCCCATTTCTGGAAACACCATATATTTT. Translating it yields CASRFGPISGNTIYF.

J is TRBJ1-2 and V is TRBV19; D unresolved. Germline CDR1 reads LNHDA; CDR2 reads SQIVND (reference sequence). The ends were cut back, 3 bases at V and 5 bases at J, with 10 bases in the middle. The CDR3 runs to 13 residues. CDR3 nucleotides: TGTGCCAGTAGTATTGAGGCCGGGTATGGCTACACCTTC. Protein product: CASSIEAGYGYTF.

The genes are TRBV7-3 and TRBJ2-2; D is unclear. This CDR3 is 14 amino acids long. Germline V gene data show CDR1 as SGHTA and CDR2 as FQGTGA. The V and J ends lost 5 bases and 5 bases respectively, with 12 bases between them. The CDR3 sequence: CASSSSTTTGELFF. DNA of the CDR3: TGTGCCAGCAGCAGTAGCACTACTACCGGGGAGCTGTTTTTT.

The rearrangement joins TRBV7-2 to TRBJ2-3; tentative D call: TRBD1 (5 bases). Germline CDR1 is SGHTA and CDR2 is FQGNSA. This CDR3 comprises 15 residues. Trimming shortened V by 0 bases and J by 5 bases, and 12 bases separated the two germline ends. This CDR3 is CASSLAFGHQDTQYF. The CDR3 nucleotides are TGTGCCAGCAGCTTAGCCTTCGGACACCAAGATACGCAGTATTTT.

The V gene is TRBV9, the J gene TRBJ1-6, with a weak D call TRBD1 (6 bases). Germline V gene sequence: CDR1 SGDLS, CDR2 YYNGEE. The CDR3 extends over 16 amino acids. The V end lost 0 bases, the J end lost 4 bases, and 11 bases lay between the germline ends. The CDR3 spells CASSVDGGPYNSPLHF. CDR3 DNA: TGTGCCAGCAGCGTAGATGGGGGCCCTTATAATTCACCCCTCCACTTT.

CDR3 in amino acids: CASTANPRGEQFF. The CDR3 DNA sequence: TGTGCCAGCACCGCCAACCCCAGGGGCGAGCAGTTCTTC. The J gene is TRBJ2-1, the V gene TRBV6-5; weak D call: TRBD1 (6 bases). This CDR3 is built from 13 residues. V was trimmed by 7 bases and J by 10 bases, leaving 17 bases between them. Germline V gene data show CDR1 as MNHEY and CDR2 as SVGAGI.

The V call is TRBV4-1, the J call TRBJ1-2; 8 nucleotides align to TRBD1. The junction had 19 bases not matched to a gene; V was cut back by 3 bases and J by 4 bases. The CDR3 runs 19 residues. Germline loops: CDR1 MGHRA, CDR2 YSYEKL. CDR3 protein: CASSQNRDRSILGSYGYTF. CDR3 bases: TGCGCCAGCAGCCAGAACCGGGACAGGTCTATCCTGGGTAGCTATGGCTACACCTTC.